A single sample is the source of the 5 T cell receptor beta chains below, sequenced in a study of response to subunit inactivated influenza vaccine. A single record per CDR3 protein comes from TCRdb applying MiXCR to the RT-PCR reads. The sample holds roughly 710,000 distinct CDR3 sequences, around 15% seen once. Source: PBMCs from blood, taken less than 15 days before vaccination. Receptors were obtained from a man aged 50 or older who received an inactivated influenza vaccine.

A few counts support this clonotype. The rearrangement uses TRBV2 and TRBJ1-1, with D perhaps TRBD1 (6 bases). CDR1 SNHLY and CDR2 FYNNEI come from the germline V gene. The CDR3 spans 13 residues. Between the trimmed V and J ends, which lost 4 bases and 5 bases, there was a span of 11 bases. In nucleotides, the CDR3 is TGTGCCAGCAGTGCAGGGGATAGGACTGAAGCTTTCTTT. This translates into CASSAGDRTEAFF.

The DNA of the CDR3 is TGCAGTGCCGGCTTACTTAGGGGCCAAGAGACCCAGTACTTC. Translated, it gives CSAGLLRGQETQYF. This chain joins TRBV20-1 and TRBJ2-5; weak D call: TRBD1 (5 bases). V lost 6 bases to trimming and J lost 1 base, with 15 bases between them. Germline CDR1 is DFQATT and CDR2 is SNEGSKA (reference sequence). This CDR3 has 14 amino acids.

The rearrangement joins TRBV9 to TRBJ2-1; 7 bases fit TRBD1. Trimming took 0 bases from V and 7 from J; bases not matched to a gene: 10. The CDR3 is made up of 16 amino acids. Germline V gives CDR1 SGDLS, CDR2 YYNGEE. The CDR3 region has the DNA TGTGCCAGCAGCGTAGGCTCGGGACAGTGGGGAAATGAGCAGTTCTTC. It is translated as CASSVGSGQWGNEQFF.

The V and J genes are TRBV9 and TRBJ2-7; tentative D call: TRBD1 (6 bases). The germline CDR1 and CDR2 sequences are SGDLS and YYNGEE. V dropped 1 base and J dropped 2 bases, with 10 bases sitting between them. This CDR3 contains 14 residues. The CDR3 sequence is CASSVRQDAYEQYF. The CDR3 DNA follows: TGTGCCAGCAGCGTACGACAGGACGCCTACGAGCAGTACTTC.

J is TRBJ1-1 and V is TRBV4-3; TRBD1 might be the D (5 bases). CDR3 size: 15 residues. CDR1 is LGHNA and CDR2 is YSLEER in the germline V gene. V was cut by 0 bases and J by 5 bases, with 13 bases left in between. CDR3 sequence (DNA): TGCGCCAGCAGCCAAGAGAGGGGAGGGAAGACTGAAGCTTTCTTT. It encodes CASSQERGGKTEAFF.